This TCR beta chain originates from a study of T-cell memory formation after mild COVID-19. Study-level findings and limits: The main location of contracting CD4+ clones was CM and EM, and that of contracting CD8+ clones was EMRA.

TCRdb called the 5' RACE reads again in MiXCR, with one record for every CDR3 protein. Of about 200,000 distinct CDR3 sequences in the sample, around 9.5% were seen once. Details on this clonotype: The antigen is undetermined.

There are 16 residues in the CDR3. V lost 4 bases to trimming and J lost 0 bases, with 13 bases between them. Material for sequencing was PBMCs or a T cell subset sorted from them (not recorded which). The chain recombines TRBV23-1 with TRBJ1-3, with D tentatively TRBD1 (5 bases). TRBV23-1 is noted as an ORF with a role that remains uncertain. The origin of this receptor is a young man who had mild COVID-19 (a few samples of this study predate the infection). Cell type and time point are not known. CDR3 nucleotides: TGCGCCAGCAGTCGCCCGGACACCCCCTCTGGAAACACCATATATTTT. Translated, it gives CASSRPDTPSGNTIYF.